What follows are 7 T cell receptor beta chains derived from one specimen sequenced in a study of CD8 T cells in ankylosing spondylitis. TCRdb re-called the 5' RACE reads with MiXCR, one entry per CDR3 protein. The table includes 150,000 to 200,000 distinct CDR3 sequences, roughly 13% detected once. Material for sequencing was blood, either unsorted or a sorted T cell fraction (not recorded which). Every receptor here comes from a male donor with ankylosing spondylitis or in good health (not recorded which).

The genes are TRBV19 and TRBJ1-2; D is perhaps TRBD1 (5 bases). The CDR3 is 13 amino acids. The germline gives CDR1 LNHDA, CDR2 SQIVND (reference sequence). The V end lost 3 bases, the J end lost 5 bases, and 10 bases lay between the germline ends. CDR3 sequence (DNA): TGTGCCAGTAGTATTCCAGGGTCGTATGGCTACACCTTC. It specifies CASSIPGSYGYTF.

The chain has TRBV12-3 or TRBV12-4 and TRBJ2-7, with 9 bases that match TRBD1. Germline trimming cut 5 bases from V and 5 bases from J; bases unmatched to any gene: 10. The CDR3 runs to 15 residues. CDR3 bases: TGTGCCAGCAGTCTATCGACAGGGGGGCACGACGAGCAGTACTTC. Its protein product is CASSLSTGGHDEQYF.

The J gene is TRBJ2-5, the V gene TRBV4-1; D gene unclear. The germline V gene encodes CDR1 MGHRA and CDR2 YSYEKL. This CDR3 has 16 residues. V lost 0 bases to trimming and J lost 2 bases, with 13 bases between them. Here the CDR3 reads CASSQDHGAAQETQYF. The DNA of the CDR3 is TGCGCCAGCAGCCAAGACCATGGCGCAGCACAAGAGACCCAGTACTTC.

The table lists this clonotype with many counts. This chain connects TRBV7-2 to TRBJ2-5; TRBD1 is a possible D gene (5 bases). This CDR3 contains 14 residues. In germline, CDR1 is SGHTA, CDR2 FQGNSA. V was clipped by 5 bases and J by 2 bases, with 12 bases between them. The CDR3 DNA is TGTGCCAGCAGCCTGGACATCCTACAAGAGACCCAGTACTTC. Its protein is CASSLDILQETQYF.

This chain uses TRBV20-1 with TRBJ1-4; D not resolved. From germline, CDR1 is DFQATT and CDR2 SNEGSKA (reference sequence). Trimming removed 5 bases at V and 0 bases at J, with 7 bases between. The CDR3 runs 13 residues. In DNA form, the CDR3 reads TGCAGTGCTCCTTTCACAACTAATGAAAAACTGTTTTTT. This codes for CSAPFTTNEKLFF.

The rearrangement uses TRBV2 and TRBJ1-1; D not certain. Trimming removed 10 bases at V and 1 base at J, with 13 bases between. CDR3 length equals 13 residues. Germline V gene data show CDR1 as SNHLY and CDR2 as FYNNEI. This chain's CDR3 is CATTGQTNTEAFF. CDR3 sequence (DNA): TGTGCCACAACCGGGCAGACGAACACTGAAGCTTTCTTT.

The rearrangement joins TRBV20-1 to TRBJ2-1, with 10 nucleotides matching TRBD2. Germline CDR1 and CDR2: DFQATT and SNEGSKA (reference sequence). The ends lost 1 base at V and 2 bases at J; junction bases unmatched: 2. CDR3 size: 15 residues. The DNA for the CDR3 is TGCAGTGCTAGAGGCCTAGCGGGAGCCTACAATGAGCAGTTCTTC. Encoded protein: CSARGLAGAYNEQFF.